Presented here are 5 T cell receptor beta chains from one specimen sequenced in a study of blood T cell repertoires in COVID-19. This table comes from immunoSEQ multiplex PCR, and its TCRdb copy is limited to in-frame clones, with some not included. The repertoire includes 200,000 or so clones, 84% of them detected once, and approximately 5.1% sits in the top ten. The sequenced sample consisted of peripheral blood. The receptors originated from a woman in her 70s with active or convalescent COVID-19.

In its sample, this clone was seen once. The V and J genes are TRBV19 and TRBJ1-4; 9 bases line up with TRBD1. Germline lookup yields CDR1 LNHDA and CDR2 SQIVND (reference sequence). Unmatched junction bases numbered 6, after V lost 5 bases and J lost 5 bases. The CDR3 is 15 amino acids. CDR3 amino acids: CASSARTGANEKLFF. CDR3 coding DNA: TGTGCCAGTAGTGCCCGGACAGGGGCGAATGAAAAACTGTTTTTT.

This sequence joins TRBV7-3 and TRBJ2-1, with 7 bases that match TRBD2. Germline V gives CDR1 SGHTA, CDR2 FQGTGA. V was pared by 5 bases and J by 4 bases, with 8 bases of the junction left unmatched. CDR3 length: 15 amino acids. CDR3 sequence reads: CASSVSGTTYNEQFF. CDR3 in DNA: TGTGCCAGCAGCGTGAGCGGGACTACTTACAATGAGCAGTTCTTC.

This clone has a count of ten or more. The chain combines TRBV6-1 with TRBJ1-5; D is unclear. Looked up from germline, CDR1 is MNHNS and CDR2 is SASEGT. Trimming left V 4 bases short and J 0 bases short, with 25 bases between. The CDR3 runs 20 residues. The CDR3 loop is CASSGTWGRTPDYSNQPQHF. The CDR3 DNA reads as TGTGCCAGCAGTGGTACATGGGGTAGGACTCCCGATTATAGCAATCAGCCCCAGCATTTT.

The genes are TRBV6-6 and TRBJ1-2, with a possible D match to TRBD1 (5 bases). The CDR3 loop spans 14 amino acids. Germline CDR1 is MNHNY and CDR2 is SVGAGI (reference sequence). V was trimmed by 2 bases and J by 6 bases, leaving 13 bases between them. The CDR3 DNA is TGTGCCAGCAGTTACGGGCGCAGGGCCCATGGCTACACCTTC. Protein: CASSYGRRAHGYTF.

The J gene is TRBJ2-1, the V gene TRBV5-1; 8 bases agree with TRBD2. Unmatched junction bases numbered 11, after V lost 6 bases and J lost 0 bases. Germline lookup yields CDR1 SGHRS and CDR2 YFSETQ. CDR3 size: 17 residues. The CDR3 loop is CASTEQSSGSSYNEQFF. The CDR3 DNA is TGCGCCAGCACAGAACAGTCCAGCGGGAGCTCCTACAATGAGCAGTTCTTC.